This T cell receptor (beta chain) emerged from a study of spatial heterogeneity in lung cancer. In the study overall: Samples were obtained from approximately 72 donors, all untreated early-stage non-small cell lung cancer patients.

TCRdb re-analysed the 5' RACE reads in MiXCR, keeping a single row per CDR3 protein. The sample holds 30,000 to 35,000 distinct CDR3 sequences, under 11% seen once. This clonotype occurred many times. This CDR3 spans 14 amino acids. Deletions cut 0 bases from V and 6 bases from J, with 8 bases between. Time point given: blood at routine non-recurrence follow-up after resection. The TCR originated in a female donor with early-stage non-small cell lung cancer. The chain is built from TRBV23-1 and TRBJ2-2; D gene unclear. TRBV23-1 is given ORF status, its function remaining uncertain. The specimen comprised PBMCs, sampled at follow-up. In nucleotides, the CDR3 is TGCGCCAGCAGTCAATCGAGTGGGTCCGGGGAGCTGTTTTTT. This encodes CASSQSSGSGELFF.